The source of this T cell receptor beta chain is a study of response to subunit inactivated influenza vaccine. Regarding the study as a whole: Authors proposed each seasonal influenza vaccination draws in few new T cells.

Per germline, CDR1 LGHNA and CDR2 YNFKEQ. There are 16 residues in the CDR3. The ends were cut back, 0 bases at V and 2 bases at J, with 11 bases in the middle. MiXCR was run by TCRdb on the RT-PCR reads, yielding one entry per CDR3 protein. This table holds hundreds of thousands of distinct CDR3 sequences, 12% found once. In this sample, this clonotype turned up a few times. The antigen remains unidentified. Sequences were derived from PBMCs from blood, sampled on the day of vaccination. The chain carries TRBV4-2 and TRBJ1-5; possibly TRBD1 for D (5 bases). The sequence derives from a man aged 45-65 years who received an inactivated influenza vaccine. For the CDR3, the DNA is TGTGCCAGCAGCCAAGATTTGTCGGGACGCAATCAGCCCCAGCATTTT. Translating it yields CASSQDLSGRNQPQHF.